One sample yielded the 17 T cell receptor beta chains listed below, sequenced in a study of blood T cell repertoires in COVID-19. Libraries were prepared by immunoSEQ multiplex PCR; TCRdb keeps only in-frame clonotypes and omits some of them. The data contain approximately 360,000 clones, approximately 87% of them singletons. Source material: PBMCs or T cells enriched from blood (not recorded which). Receptors originate from a woman between 25 and 40 years old with acute COVID-19.

The V call is TRBV9, the J call TRBJ2-7; D possibly corresponds to TRBD2 (7 bases). The CDR3 is 15 amino acids. CDR1 and CDR2 (germline): SGDLS, YYNGEE. With 2 bases removed from V and 4 bases from J, the gap between germline ends came to 16 bases. The CDR3 DNA follows: TGTGCCAGCAGCGTTGGAGGGGGGGCTACTTACGAGCAGTACTTC. This codes for CASSVGGGATYEQYF.

The V call is TRBV6-1, the J call TRBJ2-7, with D perhaps matching TRBD1 (6 bases). CDR1 and CDR2 (germline): MNHNS, SASEGT. This CDR3 region has 14 residues. The V and J ends lost 0 bases and 5 bases respectively, with 11 bases between them. The CDR3 region is CASSEARGRDEQYF. For the CDR3, the DNA is TGTGCCAGCAGTGAAGCCAGGGGCAGGGACGAGCAGTACTTC.

This clone was seen a handful of times. The chain has TRBV6-2 or TRBV6-3 and TRBJ2-1; TRBD2 aligns across 9 bases. V shed 1 base and J 0 bases; nucleotides not matched to a gene: 10. In germline, CDR1 is MNHEY, CDR2 SVGEGT. CDR3 length: 19 residues. The CDR3, as DNA: TGTGCCAGCAGTTACTTTGCGGGGGGGCCCACCAGCTCCTACAATGAGCAGTTCTTC. Encoded protein: CASSYFAGGPTSSYNEQFF.

The chain employs TRBV6-5 and TRBJ2-7, with a tentative D call TRBD2 (6 bases). The length of the CDR3 is 15 residues. Trimming stripped 2 bases from V and 2 bases from J, with 13 bases between. The germline CDR1 and CDR2 sequences are MNHEY and SVGAGI. This chain's CDR3 is CASSYGFAGPYEQYF. In nucleotides, the CDR3 is TGTGCCAGCAGTTACGGCTTCGCGGGGCCCTACGAGCAGTACTTC.

The chain combines TRBV6-5 with TRBJ2-1; D is uncertain. Germline CDR1 and CDR2: MNHEY and SVGAGI. The CDR3 totals 12 residues. Between the trimmed V and J ends, which lost 4 bases and 7 bases, there was a span of 8 bases. The CDR3 loop reads CASSSRINEQFF. The CDR3 DNA sequence: TGTGCCAGCAGTTCGCGGATAAATGAGCAGTTCTTC.

This clone was seen only a few times. This sample includes further DNA sequences coding for the same CDR3. The DNA of the CDR3 is TGTGCCAGCTCACTACAGGGTGACTATGGCTACACCTTC. Translating it yields CASSLQGDYGYTF. The gene calls are TRBV18 and TRBJ1-2, with a weak D call TRBD1 (6 bases). V was pared by 4 bases and J by 3 bases, with 9 bases between. This CDR3 has 13 residues. CDR1 and CDR2 from the germline V gene are KGHSH and LQKENI.

The chain links TRBV19 to TRBJ1-1; 8 positions agree with TRBD1. The CDR3 is 17 amino acids. J lost 3 bases, V lost 1 base, and 10 bases had no gene match. Germline-derived CDR1 and CDR2 are LNHDA and SQIVND (reference sequence). The CDR3 coding sequence is TGTGCCAGTAGTATAGTGGCGAGACAGGGGTTGGACACTGAAGCTTTCTTT. This gives the protein CASSIVARQGLDTEAFF.

A word on this clone: In the same sample, other DNA sequences code for this CDR3. V usage is TRBV6-5 and J usage is TRBJ1-6, with 10 bases fitting TRBD1. V trimming: 5 bases; J trimming: 4 bases; junction bases outside the gene matches: 2. CDR1 and CDR2 (germline): MNHEY, SVGAGI. This CDR3 contains 15 residues. The CDR3 region is CASSQGQGYNSPLHF. Written as DNA, the CDR3 is TGTGCCAGCAGTCAGGGACAGGGGTATAATTCACCCCTCCACTTT.

The chain joins TRBV5-5 to TRBJ1-6; 8 bases map to TRBD1. CDR1 is SGHKS, CDR2 YYEKEE, per germline (reference sequence). The CDR3 length is 15 residues. The V gene end was trimmed by 4 bases and the J gene end by 10 bases; junction bases not matched to a gene: 10. The CDR3 bases are TGTGCCAGCAGCCCCAGGACAGGGACGGGATCACCCCTCCACTTT. As protein: CASSPRTGTGSPLHF.

V usage is TRBV2 and J usage is TRBJ2-5; D possibly corresponds to TRBD2 (5 bases). V shed 6 bases and J shed 5 bases, with 16 bases lying between them. This CDR3 has 14 amino acids. Germline V gene sequence: CDR1 SNHLY, CDR2 FYNNEI. As DNA, the CDR3 is TGTGCCAGCAGGGGGAGCCTTAGTTCGGAGACCCAGTACTTC. Translated, it gives CASRGSLSSETQYF.

The rearrangement links TRBV4-1 to TRBJ1-2; no clear D. V was cut by 2 bases and J by 6 bases, with 16 bases left in between. CDR3 length: 15 amino acids. Germline V gene sequence: CDR1 MGHRA, CDR2 YSYEKL. The CDR3 bases are TGCGCCAGCAGCCAACTAAAAACGACAACCAATGGCTACACCTTC. Its translation is CASSQLKTTTNGYTF.

V and J are TRBV7-2 and TRBJ2-1; 9 positions match TRBD2. In germline, CDR1 is SGHTA, CDR2 FQGNSA. With 2 bases clipped from V and 2 bases from J, the junction kept 4 bases outside the gene matches. The CDR3 covers 16 residues. The CDR3 bases are TGTGCCAGCAGCTTACTAGCGGGGACGACCTACAATGAGCAGTTCTTC. It is translated as CASSLLAGTTYNEQFF. Full variable domain (outside the CDR3, taken from reference TRBV7-2 and TRBJ2-1): GAGVSQSPSNKVTEKGKDVELRCDPISGHTALYWYRQSLGQGLEFLIYFQGNSAPDKSGLPSDRFSAERTGGSVSTLTIQRTQQEDSAVYLCASSLLAGTTYNEQFFGPGTRLTVL.

The genes are TRBV20-1 and TRBJ1-6; D uncertain. The germline V gene has CDR1 DFQATT and CDR2 SNEGSKA (reference sequence). The ends were cut back, 3 bases at V and 5 bases at J, with 11 bases in the middle. CDR3 length equals 14 residues. DNA for the CDR3: TGCAGTGCTAGTCCAGGTCCAAATAATTCACCCCTCCACTTT. It translates to CSASPGPNNSPLHF.

This rearrangement joins TRBV28 to TRBJ1-2; D is uncertain. Trimming took 3 bases from V and 4 from J, leaving 9 bases between them. Per germline, CDR1 MDHEN and CDR2 SYDVKM. The length of the CDR3 is 13 residues. The CDR3 sequence is CASSLSGFYGYTF. The CDR3 DNA sequence: TGTGCCAGCAGTTTGTCAGGTTTCTATGGCTACACCTTC.

This rearrangement joins TRBV10-1 to TRBJ1-4, with 9 bases that match TRBD1. Germline V CDR1 and CDR2: WNHNN, SYGVQD (reference sequence). Unmatched junction bases numbered 12, after V lost 8 bases and J lost 8 bases. The CDR3 is made up of 15 amino acids. As DNA, the CDR3 is TGCGCCAGCGGAGGGAGGGACAGGGCCTGGGAAAAACTGTTTTTT. Translating gives CASGGRDRAWEKLFF.

V usage is TRBV7-2 and J usage is TRBJ1-1, with 7 bases fitting TRBD1. From germline, CDR1 is SGHTA and CDR2 FQGNSA. The ends lost 1 base at V and 4 bases at J; junction bases unmatched: 9. The CDR3 runs 16 residues. CDR3 sequence reads: CASSLGSFAGGTEAFF. DNA of the CDR3: TGTGCCAGCAGCTTAGGCTCGTTTGCAGGGGGCACTGAAGCTTTCTTT.

The CDR3, as DNA: TGTGCCAGCAGTGACTCGATGGCCAGCACAGATACGCAGTATTTT. It yields the protein CASSDSMASTDTQYF. The V gene is TRBV6-4, the J gene TRBJ2-3, with D uncertain. The germline CDR1 and CDR2 sequences are MRHNA and SNTAGT. The CDR3 totals 15 residues. The V end was cut by 0 bases, the J end by 0 bases, with 7 bases between.